This T cell receptor beta chain was captured by sequencing in a study of vaccination and CD4 T cells after COVID-19 (dated by TCRdb to between 2021 and 2024). Some background on the complete study: Convalescent patients had a positive SARS-CoV-2 result on nasal swab PCR, and of these patients, fewer than ten had mild disease and one had severe disease. Participants received two doses of either the Pfizer-BioNTech BNT162b2 vaccine (n=8) or the Moderna mRNA-1273 vaccine (n=2). The convalescent cohort included six males and four females, with two Hispanic individuals, seven Caucasians, two Asians and one multiracial person. Culture stimuli were overlapping spike peptide pools from SARS-CoV-2 and from the common cold coronaviruses HCoV-NL63, HCoV-OC43 and HCoV-229E. In 10 COVID-19 convalescent patients and several infection-naive healthy vaccine recipients, researchers compared the spike-specific CD4+ TCR repertoire from before mRNA vaccination with the repertoire from after. Control cultures received a CEFX viral epitope pool as the positive control, an HIV-1 Nef peptide pool as the negative control, or no peptide. Post-vaccine blood samples were taken a median of around 77 days after the second vaccine dose, with a range of about 13 to 241 days. Post-COVID blood samples were collected from convalescent patients a median of roughly 100 days after diagnosis, with a range of about 35 to 161 days. Study-level results and caveats: The study included relatively few convalescent patients and did not analyze early timepoints after natural infection. Although the median number of SARS-CoV-2-reactive clonotypes went up from more than 20 after infection to 38 after vaccination, the increase was not significant. Among convalescent patients, a median roughly 90% of the SARS-CoV-2-reactive clones seen after vaccination appeared only after vaccination, which suggests priming specific to the vaccine. In convalescent patients, nearly all vaccine-specific clones (304 of 307) were found to be mono-reactive for SARS-CoV-2 spike rather than cross-reactive with common cold coronaviruses.

Library preparation was by PCR. At the Johns Hopkins FTIC core, DNA from the cultured CD4+ T cells underwent TCR sequencing with the Oncomine TCR Beta short-read assay. The QIAamp micro DNA kit was used to extract genomic DNA from the cultured CD4+ T cells. Oncomine TCR Beta libraries made from cultured CD4+ T cells were pooled using unique dual indexes and sequenced on an Illumina iSeq 100. Regarding the original processing steps: Non-productive sequences were filtered out, and CDR3s that did not start with C, did not end with F or W, or were shorter than 7 amino acids were discarded. The MANAFEST web application was used to identify antigen-specific clonotypes by comparing peptide-stimulated wells against reference wells and other culture wells. For a clone to be called positive, the clone needed an FDR below 0.05, an odds ratio above 5, and a productive frequency above 0.1% in at least two of three replicate wells. Cross-reactive clonotypes were defined as significantly expanded in both SARS-CoV-2 spike wells and at least one common cold coronavirus spike condition. CDR3 homology was assessed with Levenshtein distances (stringdist) and unrooted phylogenetic trees (ape) in R version 3.6.1. Starting from the raw public reads, TCRdb applied fastp trimming at Q25, assembled clones with MiXCR and retained in-frame beta chains. Every entry covers one CDR3 protein and lists the most common genes and DNA from its rows. TCRdb, not the original authors, processed these V and J calls. The sample has 6,000 to 8,500 distinct CDR3 sequences on record, around 70% of them singletons. The top ten clones comprise 15% of the sample.

Note on this clonotype: The antigen this receptor binds is unknown. No clone much larger than this one lies a single base away; base qualities are absent.

What the treatment or condition label conveys for this sample: approximately 9-day PBMC culture with coronavirus spike peptide pools or control peptides (ViraFEST assay). The ViraFEST assay was used in the study, in which antigen-specific T cells were expanded with peptide pools and expanded clonotypes were subsequently identified by TCR sequencing. The convalescent patients' positive SARS-CoV-2 PCR tests were from March to December 2020, which was before the Alpha, Beta and Delta variants emerged in the United States. Each well held about 2.2 million PBMCs cultured in IMDM containing about 5% human AB serum and approximately 9.8 IU/ml IL-2, with about 9.1 ug/ml peptide pools added. Half of the culture medium was replaced with fresh IL-2-containing medium on days 3 and 7. After approximately 10 days of culture, CD4+ T cells were isolated by negative selection using the EasySep CD4+ T cell isolation kit. Ficoll-Paque Plus gradient centrifugation was used to isolate PBMCs from whole blood, and the isolated PBMCs were then either used fresh or cryopreserved at -140C. Culture conditions were generally each tested in triplicate wells.

The clonotype originates from a human donor who had recovered from COVID-19. Specimen: CD4+ T cells from blood, cultured in vitro.

Read as DNA, the sequence is TGTGCCAGCAGTTCTTCTGGGGGGTACACTGAAGCTTTCTTT. Protein translation: CASSSSGGYTEAFF. The chain joins TRBV6-5 to TRBJ1-1; TRBD1 is a weak D gene call, 5 bases matching. The CDR3 spans 14 residues, from the cysteine through the phenylalanine. Just the 42-base CDR3 DNA is kept, in frame starting at base 1. The V end loses 4 bases and the J end loses 3 bases, and a stretch of 12 bases separates them. CDR1 MNHEY and CDR2 SVGAGI were looked up in the germline V gene.